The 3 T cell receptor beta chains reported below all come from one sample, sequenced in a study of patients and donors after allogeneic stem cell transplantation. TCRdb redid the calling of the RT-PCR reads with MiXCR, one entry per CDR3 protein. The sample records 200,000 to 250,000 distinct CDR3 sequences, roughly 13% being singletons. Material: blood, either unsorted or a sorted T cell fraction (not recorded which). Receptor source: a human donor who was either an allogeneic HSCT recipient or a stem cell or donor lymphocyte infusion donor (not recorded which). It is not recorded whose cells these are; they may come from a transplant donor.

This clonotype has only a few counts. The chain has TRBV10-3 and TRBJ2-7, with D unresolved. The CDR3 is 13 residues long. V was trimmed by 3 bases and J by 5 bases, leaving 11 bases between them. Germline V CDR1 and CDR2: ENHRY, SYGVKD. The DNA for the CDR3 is TGTGCCATCAGTGATTTAGACGGGCACGAGCAGTACTTC. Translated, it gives CAISDLDGHEQYF.

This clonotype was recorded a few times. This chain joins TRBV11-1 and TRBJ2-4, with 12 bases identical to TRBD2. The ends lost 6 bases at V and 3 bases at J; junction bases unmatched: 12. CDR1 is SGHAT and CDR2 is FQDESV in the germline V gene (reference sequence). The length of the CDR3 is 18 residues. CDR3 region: CASSQLAGGDGGKNIQYF. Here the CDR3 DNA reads TGTGCCAGCAGTCAACTAGCGGGAGGAGATGGGGGCAAAAACATTCAGTACTTC.

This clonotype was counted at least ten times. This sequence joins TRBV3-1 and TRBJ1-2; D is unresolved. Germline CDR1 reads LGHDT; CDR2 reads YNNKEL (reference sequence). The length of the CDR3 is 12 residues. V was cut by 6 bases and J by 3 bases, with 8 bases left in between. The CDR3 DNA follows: TGTGCCAGCAGTACCGGGGACTATGGCTACACCTTC. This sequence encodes CASSTGDYGYTF.